This T cell receptor (beta chain) was identified during a study of blood T cell repertoires in COVID-19. This CDR3 has 14 amino acids. CDR1 is LNHNV, CDR2 YYDKDF, per germline (reference sequence). V lost 0 bases, J lost 2 bases, and 1 base stayed unmatched. TCRdb's table, derived via immunoSEQ multiplex PCR, lists solely in-frame clones and lacks some. The sample consists of some 130,000 clones, 77% of them appearing once. The specimen was peripheral blood. The sequence was obtained from an elderly man with acute or convalescent COVID-19. This chain links TRBV15 with TRBJ2-7, with 7 bases identical to TRBD2. CDR3 protein: CATSRDRGAYEQYF. The CDR3 coding sequence is TGTGCCACCAGCAGAGATCGGGGGGCCTACGAGCAGTACTTC.